The 13 T cell receptor beta chains presented below share a single source sample, sequenced in a study of OX40 agonist ivuxolimab in advanced cancers. Sequencing was performed with immunoSEQ multiplex PCR; in TCRdb, only in-frame clones are kept and a portion is missing. Seen here are 65,000 to 85,000 clones, roughly 86% observed once, and the top ten hold more than 2%. Source: CD4+ or CD8+ T cells sorted from blood, taken in a trial of the OX40 agonist ivuxolimab. The receptors stem from an adult with an advanced solid tumor such as melanoma, head and neck, liver or kidney cancer.

The V gene is TRBV5-4, the J gene TRBJ2-3, with 11 nucleotides matching TRBD2. The CDR3 covers 15 residues. Germline loops: CDR1 SGHNT, CDR2 YYREEE (reference sequence). Germline trimming cut 2 bases from V and 4 bases from J; bases unmatched to any gene: 3. The CDR3, as DNA: TGTGCCAGCAGCTTTCGACTAGCGGGATCAGATACGCAGTATTTT. Translation gives CASSFRLAGSDTQYF.

Regarding this clone: The germline gene is not matched at one end of the junction; a read error may be the cause. The CDR3 sequence is CASRELAGASYEQYF. The CDR3, as DNA: TGTGCCAGCCGTGAACTAGCGGGAGCCTCCTACGAGCAGTACTTC. The chain combines TRBV6-4 with TRBJ2-7, with 11 positions matching TRBD2. Germline assignment: CDR1 MRHNA and CDR2 SNTAGT. The CDR3 covers 15 residues.

J is TRBJ1-1 and V is TRBV2; D unclear. Trimming left V 0 bases short and J 4 bases short, with 9 bases between. The CDR3 contains 14 residues. Per germline, CDR1 SNHLY and CDR2 FYNNEI. The DNA for the CDR3 is TGTGCCAGCAGTGAAGCGTTGGTACTCACTGAAGCTTTCTTT. This encodes CASSEALVLTEAFF.

This chain links TRBV19 with TRBJ2-1; perhaps TRBD2 as D (5 bases). The CDR3 sequence is 14 residues long. From germline, CDR1 is LNHDA and CDR2 SQIVND (reference sequence). Deletions cut 1 base from V and 7 bases from J, with 11 bases between. CDR3: CASSIGTSLNEQFF. The DNA for the CDR3 is TGTGCCAGTAGTATAGGAACTAGTTTGAATGAGCAGTTCTTC.

The chain links TRBV10-3 to TRBJ2-3; tentative D call: TRBD1 (7 bases). Germline assignment: CDR1 ENHRY and CDR2 SYGVKD. This CDR3 has 15 residues. Deletions cut 4 bases from V and 4 bases from J, with 15 bases between. In DNA form, the CDR3 reads TGTGCCATCAGTGGACAGGGACGGAGGGCAGATACGCAGTATTTT. Translated: CAISGQGRRADTQYF.

This chain links TRBV5-5 with TRBJ2-3; no definite D call. Germline V gives CDR1 SGHKS, CDR2 YYEKEE (reference sequence). Trimming removed 0 bases at V and 7 bases at J, with 3 bases between. The CDR3 consists of 11 residues. This CDR3 reads CASSLDYTQYF. CDR3 nucleotides: TGTGCCAGCAGCTTGGATTATACGCAGTATTTT.

V is TRBV5-1 and J is TRBJ1-2, with unresolved D. V was shortened by 0 bases and J by 2 bases, with 11 bases between the two germline ends. This CDR3 comprises 15 residues. Germline V gene data show CDR1 as SGHRS and CDR2 as YFSETQ. DNA for the CDR3: TGCGCCAGCAGCTTGGGGCGTGGGAGGAACTATGGCTACACCTTC. Residues: CASSLGRGRNYGYTF.

The gene calls are TRBV5-6 and TRBJ2-3; D is perhaps TRBD2 (5 bases). The CDR3 is 15 amino acids. V lost 3 bases to trimming and J lost 1 base, with 12 bases between them. Germline CDR1 and CDR2: SGHDT and YYEEEE. In DNA form, the CDR3 reads TGTGCCAGCAGCTACCTTAAGAGGGGCACAGATACGCAGTATTTT. This sequence encodes CASSYLKRGTDTQYF.

The rearrangement uses TRBV7-9 and TRBJ1-6; D perhaps matches TRBD1 (6 bases). Germline V gene data show CDR1 as SEHNR and CDR2 as FQNEAQ (reference sequence). The CDR3 totals 15 residues. Trimming stripped 2 bases from V and 8 bases from J, with 13 bases between. CDR3 in DNA: TGTGCCAGCAGCTTAAGCACAGGGCCGTATTCACCCCTCCACTTT. Translation gives CASSLSTGPYSPLHF.

The rearrangement uses TRBV5-1 and TRBJ1-3; D not certain. Trimming removed 6 bases from V and 0 bases from J, with 10 bases in between. There are 14 residues in the CDR3. CDR1 SGHRS and CDR2 YFSETQ come from the germline V gene. CDR3 nucleotide sequence: TGCGCCAGCAAGAACTTTAGCTCTGGAAACACCATATATTTT. As protein: CASKNFSSGNTIYF.

This clone was observed a single time. The chain is built from TRBV5-4 and TRBJ2-7; 7 bases fit TRBD1. The J segment lost 2 bases and the V segment lost 2 bases, leaving 7 bases of the junction unmatched. The CDR3 is 15 residues long. Per the germline V gene, CDR1 is SGHNT and CDR2 is YYREEE (reference sequence). The CDR3: CASSLPGQRPYEQYF. In nucleotides, the CDR3 is TGTGCCAGCAGCTTACCGGGACAGAGGCCCTACGAGCAGTACTTC.

This clone has just one count. The chain employs TRBV4-1 and TRBJ1-1; no clear D. CDR3 length: 15 amino acids. The V end lost 4 bases, the J end lost 0 bases, and 12 bases lay between the germline ends. CDR1 is MGHRA and CDR2 is YSYEKL in the germline V gene. The CDR3 spells CASSLGFTVNTEAFF. CDR3 DNA sequence: TGCGCCAGCAGCCTAGGGTTCACAGTGAACACTGAAGCTTTCTTT.

The CDR3 region has the DNA TGTGCCAGCCGGGGACAGGGACGAAACTATGGCTACACCTTC. This encodes CASRGQGRNYGYTF. The chain couples TRBV5-4 to TRBJ1-2; 9 bases map to TRBD1. This CDR3 is built from 14 residues. Germline CDR1 is SGHNT and CDR2 is YYREEE (reference sequence). Trimming at V came to 7 bases and at J to 2 bases, leaving 6 bases not matched to a gene.